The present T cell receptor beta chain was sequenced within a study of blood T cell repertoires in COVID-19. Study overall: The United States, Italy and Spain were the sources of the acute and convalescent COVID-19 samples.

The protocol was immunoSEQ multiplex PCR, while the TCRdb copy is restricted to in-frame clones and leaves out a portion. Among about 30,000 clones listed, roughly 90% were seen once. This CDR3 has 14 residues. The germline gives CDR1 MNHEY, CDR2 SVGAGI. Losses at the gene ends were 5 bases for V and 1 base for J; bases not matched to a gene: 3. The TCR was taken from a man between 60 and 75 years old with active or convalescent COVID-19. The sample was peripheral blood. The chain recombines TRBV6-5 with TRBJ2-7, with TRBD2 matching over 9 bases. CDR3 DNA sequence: TGTGCCAGCAGTCTAGCGGGGACTTCCTACGAGCAGTACTTC. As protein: CASSLAGTSYEQYF.